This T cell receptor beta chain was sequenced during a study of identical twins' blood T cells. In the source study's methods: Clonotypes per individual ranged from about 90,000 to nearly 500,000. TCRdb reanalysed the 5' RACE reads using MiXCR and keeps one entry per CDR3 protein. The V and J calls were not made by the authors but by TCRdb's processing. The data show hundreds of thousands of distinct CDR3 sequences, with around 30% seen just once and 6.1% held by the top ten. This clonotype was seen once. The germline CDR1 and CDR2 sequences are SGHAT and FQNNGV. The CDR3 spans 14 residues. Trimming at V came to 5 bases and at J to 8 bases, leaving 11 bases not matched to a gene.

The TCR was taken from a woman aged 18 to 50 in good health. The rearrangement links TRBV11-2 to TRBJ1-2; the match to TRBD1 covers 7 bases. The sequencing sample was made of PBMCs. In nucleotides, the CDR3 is TGTGCCAGCAGCGTCGACAGGGCGGCGGGCGGCTACACCTTC. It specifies CASSVDRAAGGYTF.